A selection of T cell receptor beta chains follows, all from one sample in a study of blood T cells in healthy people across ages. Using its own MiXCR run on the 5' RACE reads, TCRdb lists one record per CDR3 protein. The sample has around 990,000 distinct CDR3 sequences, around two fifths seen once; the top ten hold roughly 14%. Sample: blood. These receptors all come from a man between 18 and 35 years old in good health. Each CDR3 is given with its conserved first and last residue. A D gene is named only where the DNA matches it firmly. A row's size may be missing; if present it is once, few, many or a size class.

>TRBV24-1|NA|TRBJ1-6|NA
CATSEAGYNSPLHF
TGTGCCACCAGTGAAGCGGGTTATAATTCACCCCTCCACTTT
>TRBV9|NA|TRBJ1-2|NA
CASSGTLDYTF
TGTGCCAGCAGCGGGACGTTGGACTACACCTTC
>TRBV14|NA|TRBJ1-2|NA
CASSQVGIDYGYTF
TGTGCCAGCAGCCAAGTGGGGATCGACTATGGCTACACCTTC
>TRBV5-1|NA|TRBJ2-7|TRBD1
CASNHGTGAYEQYF
TGCGCCAGCAATCATGGGACAGGGGCCTACGAGCAGTACTTC
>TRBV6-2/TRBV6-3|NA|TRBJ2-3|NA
CASSPSKQGRTDTQYF
TGTGCCAGCAGTCCATCCAAACAGGGTCGTACAGATACGCAGTATTTT
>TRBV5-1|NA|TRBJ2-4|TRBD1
CASGTTGVTEQYF
TGCGCCAGCGGGACGACAGGGGTTACGGAGCAGTACTTC
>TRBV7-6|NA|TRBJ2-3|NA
CASSLEAARTDTQYF
TGTGCCAGCAGCTTAGAGGCTGCGCGTACAGATACGCAGTATTTT
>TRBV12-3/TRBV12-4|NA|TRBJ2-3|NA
CASSPLGYQGDTQYF
TGTGCCAGCAGTCCCCTGGGGTATCAGGGAGATACGCAGTATTTT
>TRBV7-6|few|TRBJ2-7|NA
CASSLGTFTYEQYF
TGTGCCAGCAGCTTAGGGACATTTACCTACGAGCAGTACTTC
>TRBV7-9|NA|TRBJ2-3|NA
CASSSGHLADTQYF
TGTGCCAGCAGCTCCGGACATTTGGCAGATACGCAGTATTTT
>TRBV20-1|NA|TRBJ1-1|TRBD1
CSARDLQGWNMNTEAFF
TGCAGTGCTAGAGATCTACAGGGGTGGAACATGAACACTGAAGCTTTCTTT
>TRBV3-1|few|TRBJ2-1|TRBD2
CASSQELAGGYTEQFF
TGTGCCAGCAGCCAAGAGCTAGCGGGGGGGTATACTGAGCAGTTCTTC
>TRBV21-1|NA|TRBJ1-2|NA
CASSPRRNTDYPNYGYTF
TGTGCCAGCAGCCCCCGGCGCAACACTGATTATCCTAACTATGGCTACACCTTC
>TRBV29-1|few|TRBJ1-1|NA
CSVEQNTEAFF
TGCAGCGTTGAGCAGAACACTGAAGCTTTCTTT
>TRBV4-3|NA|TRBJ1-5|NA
CASSQESPLGNQPQHF
TGCGCCAGCAGCCAAGAATCCCCTCTAGGCAATCAGCCCCAGCATTTT
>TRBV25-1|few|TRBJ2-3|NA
CATSRQGLSTDTQYF
TGTGCCACCTCACGACAGGGACTCAGCACAGATACGCAGTATTTT
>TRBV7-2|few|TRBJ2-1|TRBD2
CASSLKTSGGAGVFF
TGTGCCAGCAGCTTAAAGACTAGCGGGGGGGCTGGGGTGTTCTTC
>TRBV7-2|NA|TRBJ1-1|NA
CASSLGARGNTEAFF
TGTGCCAGCAGCTTAGGGGCCAGGGGGAACACTGAAGCTTTCTTT
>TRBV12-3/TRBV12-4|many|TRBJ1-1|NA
CASSLRGENTEAFF
TGTGCCAGCAGTTTAAGAGGAGAGAACACTGAAGCTTTCTTT
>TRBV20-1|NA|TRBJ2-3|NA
CSARGLGTDTQYF
TGCAGTGCTAGAGGGCTTGGCACAGATACGCAGTATTTT
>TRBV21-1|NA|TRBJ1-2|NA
CAREIEYGYTF
TGTGCCAGGGAGATTGAGTATGGCTACACCTTC
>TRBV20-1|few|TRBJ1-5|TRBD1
CSAPGQGNQPQHF
TGCAGTGCGCCGGGACAGGGTAATCAGCCCCAGCATTTT
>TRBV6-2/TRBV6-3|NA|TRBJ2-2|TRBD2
CASSYQRGGSNTGELFF
TGTGCCAGCAGTTACCAGCGGGGGGGTTCGAACACCGGGGAGCTGTTTTTT
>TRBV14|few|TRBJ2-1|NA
CASSRSFTTGRTHSYNEQFF
TGTGCCAGCAGTCGCAGCTTCACGACAGGCCGGACCCACTCCTACAATGAGCAGTTCTTC
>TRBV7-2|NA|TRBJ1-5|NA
CASSLDAGAQHF
TGTGCCAGCAGCTTAGATGCGGGAGCCCAGCATTTT
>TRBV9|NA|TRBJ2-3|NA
CASSARQRTRTDTQYF
TGTGCCAGCAGCGCCCGACAGCGGACCCGCACAGATACGCAGTATTTT
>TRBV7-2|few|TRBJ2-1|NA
CASSVQGTGGVEQFF
TGTGCCAGCAGCGTACAGGGAACTGGGGGTGTAGAGCAGTTCTTC
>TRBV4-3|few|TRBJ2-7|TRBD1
CASSQAPTGVEQYF
TGCGCCAGCAGCCAAGCTCCCACAGGGGTCGAGCAGTACTTC
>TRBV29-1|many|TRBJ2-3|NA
CSVEFRTDTQYF
TGCAGCGTTGAATTCCGCACAGATACGCAGTATTTT
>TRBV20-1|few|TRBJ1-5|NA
CSASLSTSSNQPQHF
TGCAGTGCTAGTTTATCGACATCTAGCAATCAGCCCCAGCATTTT
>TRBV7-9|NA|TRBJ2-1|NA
CASSLVDTYNEQFF
TGTGCCAGCAGCTTAGTGGACACCTACAATGAGCAGTTCTTC
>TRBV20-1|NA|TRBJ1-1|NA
CSAEDRSYTEAFF
TGCAGTGCTGAAGACAGGTCCTACACTGAAGCTTTCTTT
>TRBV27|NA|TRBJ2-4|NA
CASSPRALTTLAKNIQYF
TGTGCCAGCAGTCCCCGGGCCTTGACTACTCTAGCCAAAAACATTCAGTACTTC
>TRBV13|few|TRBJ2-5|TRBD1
CASSFGEGAKETQYF
TGTGCCAGCAGCTTTGGCGAGGGGGCGAAGGAGACCCAGTACTTC
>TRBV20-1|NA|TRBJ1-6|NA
CSARVLPLANSPLHF
TGCAGTGCTAGAGTTCTCCCGCTCGCTAATTCACCCCTCCACTTT
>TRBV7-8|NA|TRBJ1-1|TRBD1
CASSRAGGNTEAFF
TGTGCCAGCAGCCGAGCAGGGGGAAACACTGAAGCTTTCTTT
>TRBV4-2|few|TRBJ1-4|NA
CASSQEAATNEKLFF
TGTGCCAGCAGCCAAGAGGCTGCAACTAATGAAAAACTGTTTTTT
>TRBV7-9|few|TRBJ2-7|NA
CASSADTYYEQYF
TGTGCCAGCAGCGCGGACACTTACTACGAGCAGTACTTC
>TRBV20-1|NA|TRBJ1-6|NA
CSARVGTQVSPLHF
TGCAGTGCTAGAGTGGGGACACAGGTTTCACCCCTCCACTTT
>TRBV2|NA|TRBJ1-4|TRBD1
CASSGDRGDEKLFF
TGTGCCAGCAGTGGGGACAGGGGGGATGAAAAACTGTTTTTT
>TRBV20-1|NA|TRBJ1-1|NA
CSATGNMNTEAFF
TGCAGTGCTACGGGAAATATGAACACTGAAGCTTTCTTT
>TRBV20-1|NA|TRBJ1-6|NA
CSATTTGTSNSPLHF
TGCAGTGCTACCACAACAGGGACTAGCAATTCACCCCTCCACTTT
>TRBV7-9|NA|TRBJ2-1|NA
CASSSTGVLGGEQFF
TGTGCCAGCAGTTCGACGGGGGTCCTGGGTGGAGAGCAGTTCTTC
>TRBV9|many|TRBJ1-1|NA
CASSGTANTEAFF
TGTGCCAGCAGCGGGACAGCAAACACTGAAGCTTTCTTT
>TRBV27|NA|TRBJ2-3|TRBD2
CASSPLGTSGGVTETQYF
TGTGCCAGCAGCCCCCTCGGGACTAGCGGGGGCGTCACAGAGACGCAGTATTTT
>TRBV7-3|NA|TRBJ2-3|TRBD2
CASSFGGGFEVDTQYF
TGTGCCAGCAGCTTTGGCGGGGGGTTTGAAGTAGATACGCAGTATTTT
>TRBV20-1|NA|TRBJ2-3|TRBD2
CSARDRTSGADTQYF
TGCAGTGCTAGAGACCGGACTAGCGGGGCAGATACGCAGTATTTT
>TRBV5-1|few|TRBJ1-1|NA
CASSLWDADTEAFF
TGCGCCAGCAGCTTGTGGGACGCGGACACTGAAGCTTTCTTT
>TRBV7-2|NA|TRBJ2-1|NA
CASSLGNYEQFF
TGTGCCAGCAGCTTGGGAAATTATGAGCAGTTCTTC